The 20 T cell receptor beta chains reported below all come from one sample, sequenced in a study of CD8+CD57+ T cells in acquired aplastic anemia. Only patients with CD8+CD57+ cell expansion on flow cytometry were chosen for sequencing. Profiling that covered TCR beta VDJ and CDR3 relied on genomic DNA as its template. One entry per CDR3 protein results from TCRdb running MiXCR on the reads. The sample carries around 430,000 distinct CDR3 sequences, around 30% recorded once. What was sequenced was sorted CD4+, CD8+, or CD8+CD57+ T cells (not recorded which) from PBMCs. Receptor source: a human donor with aplastic anemia.

The chain couples TRBV7-2 to TRBJ1-2; a weak D match, TRBD1 (6 bases). CDR1 is SGHTA, CDR2 FQGNSA, per germline. There are 13 residues in the CDR3. Trimming left V 11 bases short and J 3 bases short, with 16 bases between. The CDR3 nucleotides read TGTGCCTGGAGCCCCAGGACAGACTATGGCTACACCTTC. Residues: CAWSPRTDYGYTF. Full variable domain (rest looked up from reference TRBV7-2 and TRBJ1-2): GAGVSQSPSNKVTEKGKDVELRCDPISGHTALYWYRQSLGQGLEFLIYFQGNSAPDKSGLPSDRFSAERTGGSVSTLTIQRTQQEDSAVYLCAWSPRTDYGYTFGSGTRLTVV.

This clonotype was detected a few times. CDR3 residues: CASSLGQGATEAFF. CDR3 DNA: TGTGCCAGCAGTTTAGGACAGGGGGCCACTGAAGCTTTCTTT. The V call is TRBV6-5, the J call TRBJ1-1; 11 bases align to TRBD1. CDR1 MNHEY and CDR2 SVGAGI come from the germline V gene. The CDR3 has 14 residues. V lost 4 bases and J lost 4; bases outside the gene matches: 2.

V gene TRBV20-1 combines with J gene TRBJ2-7; 10 nucleotides match TRBD1. J lost 4 bases, V lost 6 bases, and 9 bases had no gene match. In germline, CDR1 is DFQATT, CDR2 SNEGSKA (reference sequence). This CDR3 spans 14 amino acids. The CDR3 DNA is TGCAGTGCCAGGGACAGGGGAAGAGGATACGAGCAGTACTTC. Its translation: CSARDRGRGYEQYF.

This clonotype has a count of ten or more. Compared with germline, one end of the junction differs, possibly owing to a read error. The chain recombines TRBV7-7 with TRBJ2-7, with TRBD1 identical over 7 bases. This CDR3 has 15 amino acids. The V gene's germline CDR1 is SSHAT and CDR2 FNYEAQ (reference sequence). CDR3 in amino acids: CASSKGTDPSYEQYF. CDR3 nucleotides: TGTGCTAGCAGCAAGGGGACAGACCCTTCCTACGAACAGTACTTC.

A note on this clonotype: Since a much larger clone is just one base distant, this may be a read error. This chain links TRBV2 with TRBJ2-1; a possible D gene is TRBD1 (6 bases). This CDR3 has 11 amino acids. The germline CDR1 and CDR2 sequences are SNHLY and FYNNEI. Trimming stripped 6 bases from V and 10 bases from J, with 10 bases between. The CDR3 here is CASSPQGEQFF. In DNA form, the CDR3 reads TGTGCCAGCAGCCCCCAGGGGGAGCAGTTCTTC.

This clonotype was seen ten or more times. This chain links TRBV7-6 with TRBJ2-7, with a weak D call TRBD2 (6 bases). CDR1 and CDR2 (germline): SGHVS, FNYEAQ. The V gene lost 5 bases and the J gene lost 3 bases, with 17 bases spanning the gap. The CDR3 is 15 amino acids. CDR3 in DNA: TGTGCCAGCAGCACCGCCCCGGGACTGAACTACGAGCAGTACTTC. This sequence encodes CASSTAPGLNYEQYF.

J is TRBJ1-5 and V is TRBV12-3 or TRBV12-4; 9 nucleotides line up with TRBD1. The CDR3 loop spans 21 amino acids. The J segment lost 14 bases and the V segment lost 3 bases, leaving 32 bases of the junction unmatched. This CDR3 reads CASSLVGTGPYSNQPLHQKHF. The CDR3 DNA follows: TGTGCCAGCAGTTTGGTCGGGACAGGGCCTTATAGCAATCAGCCCCTTCACCAAAAGCATTTT.

This clonotype was observed a few times. V and J are TRBV9 and TRBJ2-2; 7 bases align to TRBD2. Trimming took 7 bases from V and 6 from J; bases not matched to a gene: 12. Germline CDR1 SGDLS, CDR2 YYNGEE. The CDR3 sequence is 15 residues long. The CDR3 DNA sequence: TGTGCCAGCGGGAGGGAATCCGGCGGTCCCGGGGAGCTGTTTTTT. Translation: CASGRESGGPGELFF.

This clonotype has at least ten counts. V is TRBV2 and J is TRBJ2-1; 13 bases fit TRBD2. CDR1 is SNHLY, CDR2 FYNNEI, per germline. V shed 5 bases, J shed 8 bases, and the junction held 6 bases outside the gene matches. CDR3 size: 15 residues. The CDR3 loop reads CASSSLAGGMDEQFF. The CDR3 DNA reads as TGTGCCAGCAGTTCACTAGCGGGGGGGATGGATGAGCAGTTCTTC.

The gene calls are TRBV3-1 and TRBJ2-7, with D unresolved. This CDR3 has 14 residues. Trimming cost V 0 bases and J 5 bases, with 11 bases left between them. The germline CDR1 and CDR2 sequences are LGHDT and YNNKEL (reference sequence). CDR3 region: CASSQDPPVNEQYF. Written as DNA, the CDR3 is TGTGCCAGCAGCCAAGACCCCCCCGTGAACGAGCAGTACTTC.

This clonotype was counted only a few times. The V call is TRBV30, the J call TRBJ1-2, with D maybe TRBD1 (6 bases). The V gene lost 3 bases and the J gene lost 4 bases, with 12 bases spanning the gap. The CDR3 length is 13 residues. Germline V gene data show CDR1 as GTSNPN and CDR2 as SVGIG (reference sequence). CDR3 coding DNA: TGTGCCTGGAGGGACGGACAGTTCTATGGCTACACCTTC. Translation: CAWRDGQFYGYTF.

The rearrangement links TRBV7-8 to TRBJ2-1, with 7 positions matching TRBD1. Germline lookup yields CDR1 SGHVS and CDR2 FQNEAQ. The CDR3 runs 15 residues. The J segment lost 0 bases and the V segment lost 5 bases, leaving 4 bases of the junction unmatched. In nucleotides, the CDR3 is TGTGCCAGCAGCAAGGACAGGAGCTCCTACAATGAGCAGTTCTTC. Translated: CASSKDRSSYNEQFF.

This clonotype was seen repeatedly, ten times or more. V gene TRBV19 combines with J gene TRBJ1-5, with D maybe TRBD1 (5 bases). The CDR3 spans 15 residues. CDR1 is LNHDA, CDR2 SQIVND, per germline (reference sequence). The V end was cut by 7 bases, the J end by 2 bases, with 15 bases between. CDR3: CASTSLGGGNQPQHF. CDR3 DNA sequence: TGTGCCAGTACCTCTTTGGGGGGTGGCAATCAGCCCCAGCATTTT.

V gene TRBV4-2 combines with J gene TRBJ1-2; 7 bases line up with TRBD1. Germline V gene data show CDR1 as LGHNA and CDR2 as YNFKEQ. The CDR3 has 15 amino acids. J gave up 5 bases and V 0 bases, and 6 bases lay outside the gene matches. The DNA for the CDR3 is TGTGCCAGCAGCCAAGACGAGGGGGCAGAGTATGGCTACACCTTC. This gives the protein CASSQDEGAEYGYTF.

The rearrangement uses TRBV5-1 and TRBJ2-5; 10 nucleotides align to TRBD2. CDR1 is SGHRS, CDR2 YFSETQ, per germline. Unmatched junction bases numbered 9, after V lost 0 bases and J lost 7 bases. CDR3 length equals 16 residues. Here the CDR3 DNA reads TGCGCCAGCAGCTTGGGGCTAGCGGGGGAAATTGGGACCCAGTACTTC. Protein product: CASSLGLAGEIGTQYF.

This clonotype has ten or more counts. The chain employs TRBV15 and TRBJ2-5; no definite D call. Between the trimmed V and J ends, which lost 7 bases and 2 bases, there was a span of 11 bases. This CDR3 has 13 residues. Germline CDR1 reads LNHNV; CDR2 reads YYDKDF (reference sequence). The CDR3 DNA reads as TGTGCCACCACGTCTGGTTTACAAGAGACCCAGTACTTC. Protein: CATTSGLQETQYF.

On this clonotype: As the CDR3 is not closed by the conserved phenylalanine or tryptophan, this likely results from a read error. V usage is TRBV5-1 and J usage is TRBJ2-7; a weak D match, TRBD2 (5 bases). Germline CDR1 SGHRS, CDR2 YFSETQ. Trimming cost V 3 bases and J 5 bases, with 21 bases left between them. This CDR3 has 16 residues. The CDR3 is CASSSNGGRVGDEQYL. DNA for the CDR3: TGCGCCAGCAGCTCAAACGGCGGGCGGGTAGGAGACGAGCAGTACCTC.

This clonotype was counted at least ten times. The chain combines TRBV15 with TRBJ2-2, with D hard to call. Germline V gene sequence: CDR1 LNHNV, CDR2 YYDKDF (reference sequence). Trimming took off 0 bases at V and 4 bases at J, with 9 bases between the two ends. This CDR3 is built from 15 residues. The CDR3 loop reads CATSRDTGTTGELFF. The CDR3 DNA reads TGTGCCACCAGCAGAGATACCGGTACCACCGGGGAGCTGTTTTTT.

This clonotype has a count of ten or more. The chain employs TRBV19 and TRBJ1-2; 9 bases align to TRBD1. The CDR3 sequence is 12 residues long. The germline gives CDR1 LNHDA, CDR2 SQIVND (reference sequence). The trim removed 10 bases at V and 4 bases at J, leaving 4 bases unmatched. The CDR3 region has the DNA TGTGCCACCTGGGGACAGGGCTATGGCTACACCTTC. Protein: CATWGQGYGYTF.

For this clonotype: This CDR3 is missing its conserved last phenylalanine or tryptophan, likely due to a read error. This rearrangement joins TRBV25-1 to TRBJ2-6; 7 bases are a match to TRBD1. CDR3 length equals 18 residues. In germline, CDR1 is MGHDK, CDR2 SYGVNS. CDR3 loop: CASSAFRDSHSGASVLTL. The DNA for the CDR3 is TGTGCCAGCAGTGCCTTCCGGGACAGCCACTCTGGGGCCAGCGTCCTGACTCTC.